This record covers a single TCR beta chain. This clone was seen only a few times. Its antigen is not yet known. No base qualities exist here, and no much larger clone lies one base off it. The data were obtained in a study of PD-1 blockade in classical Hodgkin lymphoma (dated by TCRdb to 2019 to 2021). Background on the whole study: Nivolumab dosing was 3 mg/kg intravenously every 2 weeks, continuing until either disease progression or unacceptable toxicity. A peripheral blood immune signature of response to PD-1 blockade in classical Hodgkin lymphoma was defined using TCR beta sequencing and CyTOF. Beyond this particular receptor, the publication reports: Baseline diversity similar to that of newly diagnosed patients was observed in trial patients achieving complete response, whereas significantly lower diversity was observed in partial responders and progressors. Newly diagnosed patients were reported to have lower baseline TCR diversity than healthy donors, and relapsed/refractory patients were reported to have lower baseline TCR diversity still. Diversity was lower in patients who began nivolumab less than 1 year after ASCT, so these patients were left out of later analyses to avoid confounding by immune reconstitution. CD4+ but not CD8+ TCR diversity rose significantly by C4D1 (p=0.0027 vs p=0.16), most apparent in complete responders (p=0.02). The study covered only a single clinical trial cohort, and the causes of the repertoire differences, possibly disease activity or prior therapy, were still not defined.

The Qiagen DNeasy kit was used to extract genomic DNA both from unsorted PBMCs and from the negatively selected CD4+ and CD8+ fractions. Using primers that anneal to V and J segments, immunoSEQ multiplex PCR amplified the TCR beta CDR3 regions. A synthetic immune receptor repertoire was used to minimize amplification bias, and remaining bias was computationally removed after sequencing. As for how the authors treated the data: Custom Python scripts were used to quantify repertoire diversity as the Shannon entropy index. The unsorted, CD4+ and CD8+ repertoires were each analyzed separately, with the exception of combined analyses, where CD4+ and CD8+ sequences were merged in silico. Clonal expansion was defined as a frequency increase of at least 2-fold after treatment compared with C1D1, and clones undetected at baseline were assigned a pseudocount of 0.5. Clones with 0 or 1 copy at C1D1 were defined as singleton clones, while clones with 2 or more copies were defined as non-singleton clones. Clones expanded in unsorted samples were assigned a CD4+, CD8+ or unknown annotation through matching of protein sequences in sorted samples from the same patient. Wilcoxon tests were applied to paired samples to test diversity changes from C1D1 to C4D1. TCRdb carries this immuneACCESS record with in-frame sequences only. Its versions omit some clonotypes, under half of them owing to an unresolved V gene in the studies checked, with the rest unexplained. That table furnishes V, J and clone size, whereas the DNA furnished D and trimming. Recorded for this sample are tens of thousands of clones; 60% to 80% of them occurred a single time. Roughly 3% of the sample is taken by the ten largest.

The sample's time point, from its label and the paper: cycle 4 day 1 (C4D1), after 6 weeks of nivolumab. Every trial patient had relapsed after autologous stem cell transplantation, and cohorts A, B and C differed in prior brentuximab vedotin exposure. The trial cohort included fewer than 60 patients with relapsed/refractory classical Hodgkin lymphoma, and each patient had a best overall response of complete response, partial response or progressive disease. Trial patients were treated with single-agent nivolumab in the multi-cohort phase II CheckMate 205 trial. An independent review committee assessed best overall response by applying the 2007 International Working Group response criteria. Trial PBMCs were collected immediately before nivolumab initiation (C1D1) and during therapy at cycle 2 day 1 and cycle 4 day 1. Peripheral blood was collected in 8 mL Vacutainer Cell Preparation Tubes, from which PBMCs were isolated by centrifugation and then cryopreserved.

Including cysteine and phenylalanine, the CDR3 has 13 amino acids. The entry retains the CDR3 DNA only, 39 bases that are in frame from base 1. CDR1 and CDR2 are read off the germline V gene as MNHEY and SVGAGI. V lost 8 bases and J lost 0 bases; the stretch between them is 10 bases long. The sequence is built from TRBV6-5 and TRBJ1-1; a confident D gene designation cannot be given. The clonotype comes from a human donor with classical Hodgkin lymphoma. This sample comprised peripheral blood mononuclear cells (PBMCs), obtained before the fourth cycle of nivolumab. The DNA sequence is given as TGTGCCAGCGAATCCAGTATGAACACTGAAGCTTTCTTT. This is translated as CASESSMNTEAFF.